The 13 T cell receptor beta chains reported below all come from one sample, sequenced in a study of CD8+ T cells in alopecia areata. Sequencing relied on a cDNA template that was reverse transcribed from extracted RNA. The protocol was immunoSEQ multiplex PCR, while the TCRdb copy is restricted to in-frame clones and leaves out a portion. The repertoire holds under 110,000 clones, with 55% to 70% as singletons. Treatment denoted: oral pan-JAK inhibitor, 5-10 mg twice daily. Sequencing was performed on CD8+ T cells sorted from blood, taken at approximately week 56, from a patient treated with tofacitinib. The receptors were gathered from a human donor with alopecia areata.

The J gene is TRBJ2-7, the V gene TRBV2; 8 nucleotides line up with TRBD1. This CDR3 contains 15 residues. The V gene's germline CDR1 is SNHLY and CDR2 FYNNEI. V gave up 3 bases and J gave up 0 bases; unmatched junction bases: 4. Written as DNA, the CDR3 is TGTGCCAGCAGTGAGAGACAGGGGAGCTCCTACGAGCAGTACTTC. The encoded protein is CASSERQGSSYEQYF.

This clone was recorded a few times. CDR3 bases: TGCAGCGTAGTCTCGGGACAGGGGGGCTACGAGCAGTACTTC. It yields the protein CSVVSGQGGYEQYF. The chain is built from TRBV29-1 and TRBJ2-7; TRBD1 matches 11 bases. Trimming at V came to 6 bases and at J to 3 bases, leaving 7 bases not matched to a gene. Germline loops: CDR1 SQVTM, CDR2 ANQGSEA. The CDR3 consists of 14 residues.

The V call is TRBV5-1, the J call TRBJ1-1, with D unresolved. Germline assignment: CDR1 SGHRS and CDR2 YFSETQ. With 0 bases removed from V and 6 bases from J, the gap between germline ends came to 15 bases. This CDR3 spans 15 amino acids. CDR3 residues: CASSLGNSAFPEAFF. In DNA form, the CDR3 reads TGCGCCAGCAGCTTGGGAAATAGCGCATTCCCTGAAGCTTTCTTT.

The chain recombines TRBV14 with TRBJ2-7; TRBD2 is a possible D gene (5 bases). The V gene's germline CDR1 is SGHDN and CDR2 FVKESK. V lost 0 bases, J lost 3 bases, and 9 bases lay in between. There are 14 residues in the CDR3. The CDR3 sequence: CASSQDPGFYEQYF. The CDR3 nucleotides read TGTGCCAGCAGCCAAGATCCGGGGTTCTACGAGCAGTACTTC. Filled out from reference TRBV14 and TRBJ2-7, the complete variable domain reads EAGVTQFPSHSVIEKGQTVTLRCDPISGHDNLYWYRRVMGKEIKFLLHFVKESKQDESGMPNNRFLAERTGGTYSTLKVQPAELEDSGVYFCASSQDPGFYEQYFGPGTRLTVT.

The J gene is TRBJ2-3, the V gene TRBV4-1; 7 nucleotides line up with TRBD2. The V segment lost 5 bases and the J segment 3 bases; nucleotides outside the gene matches: 5. Germline loops: CDR1 MGHRA, CDR2 YSYEKL. This CDR3 has 14 residues. CDR3 coding DNA: TGCGCCAGCAGCACGGGGGGAGGTACAGATACGCAGTATTTT. Translated, it gives CASSTGGGTDTQYF.

The J gene is TRBJ1-5, the V gene TRBV5-6, with 11 bases that match TRBD1. The ends lost 7 bases at V and 0 bases at J; junction bases unmatched: 0. This CDR3 has 14 residues. The germline CDR1 and CDR2 sequences are SGHDT and YYEEEE. CDR3 residues: CASGTGGSNQPQHF. The CDR3 DNA is TGTGCCAGCGGGACAGGGGGTAGCAATCAGCCCCAGCATTTT. The full variable domain, its missing parts supplied by reference TRBV5-6 and TRBJ1-5, is DAGVTQSPTHLIKTRGQQVTLRCSPKSGHDTVSWYQQALGQGPQFIFQYYEEEERQRGNFPDRFSGHQFPNYSSELNVNALLLGDSALYLCASGTGGSNQPQHFGDGTRLSIL.

V usage is TRBV7-9 and J usage is TRBJ2-3, with 9 bases identical to TRBD1. The CDR3 is 14 amino acids. The V gene's germline CDR1 is SEHNR and CDR2 FQNEAQ (reference sequence). V was clipped by 4 bases and J by 4 bases; unmatched bases: 3. For the CDR3, the DNA is TGTGCCAGCAGCTCACAGGGGGCGTCAGATACGCAGTATTTT. It yields the protein CASSSQGASDTQYF.

This clone was seen a handful of times. V gene TRBV6-6 combines with J gene TRBJ1-2; D not resolved. Germline V gene sequence: CDR1 MNHNY, CDR2 SVGAGI (reference sequence). This CDR3 comprises 15 residues. V dropped 3 bases and J dropped 4 bases, with 15 bases sitting between them. CDR3 residues: CASSYESANLYGYTF. The CDR3 DNA reads TGTGCCAGCAGTTATGAGTCTGCAAACCTCTATGGCTACACCTTC.

This clone was observed a handful of times. The chain carries TRBV5-5 and TRBJ1-4; D is undetermined. Germline CDR1 is SGHKS and CDR2 is YYEKEE (reference sequence). This CDR3 spans 15 amino acids. The V and J ends lost 2 bases and 5 bases respectively, with 13 bases between them. The CDR3 bases are TGTGCCAGCAGCTTTCAACTCCTGGGGAATGAAAAACTGTTTTTT. The encoded protein is CASSFQLLGNEKLFF.

Regarding this clone: Sequence at one end of the junction differs from germline and may be a read error. The chain is built from TRBV7-7 and TRBJ2-7; tentative D call: TRBD2 (7 bases). The CDR3 spans 17 residues. Germline CDR1 and CDR2: SSHAT and FNYEAQ (reference sequence). The CDR3 nucleotides read TGTGCTAGCAGCTTAGCCCGTGAGGGGGGGTGGTCCTACGAGCAGTACTTC. It specifies CASSLAREGGWSYEQYF.

J is TRBJ2-7 and V is TRBV20-1; perhaps TRBD2 as D (5 bases). Trimming stripped 6 bases from V and 6 bases from J, with 12 bases between. Per the germline V gene, CDR1 is DFQATT and CDR2 is SNEGSKA (reference sequence). The CDR3 sequence is 11 residues long. CDR3 sequence (DNA): TGCAGTGCCCCATTCCGGGGCGAGCAGTACTTC. This translates into CSAPFRGEQYF.

The genes are TRBV27 and TRBJ1-5; weak D call: TRBD1 (5 bases). Germline V gene data show CDR1 as MNHEY and CDR2 as SMNVEV (reference sequence). There are 15 residues in the CDR3. V dropped 3 bases and J dropped 4 bases, with 13 bases sitting between them. DNA for the CDR3: TGTGCCAGCAGTTTGGTCTCCGGGACGAATCAGCCCCAGCATTTT. This translates into CASSLVSGTNQPQHF.

The CDR3 DNA follows: TGCGCCAGCAGTCAATTTGAGGGATTAACGAACACCGGGGAGCTGTTTTTT. Amino acids: CASSQFEGLTNTGELFF. This chain joins TRBV23-1 and TRBJ2-2; tentatively, D is TRBD2 (5 bases). TRBV23-1 is labeled an ORF, and its function is uncertain. The CDR3 has 17 residues. V shed 1 base and J shed 0 bases, with 12 bases lying between them.